This TCR beta chain derives from a study of T cells expressing NK-cell markers. Study information: Eight donors were sequenced, of whom seven were HCMV-seropositive, while the remaining one was HCMV-seronegative. Whole-study findings and limits: NKG2C+ dominant clonotypes from over 5 donors made up roughly 1.0-8% of CD8+ T cells. Questions lingered over whether expanded NKG2C+ T cell clones were HCMV-specific. Researchers report these clonotypes also headed the CD3+CD56-NKG2C+ fraction in a handful of donors.

To note about this clonotype: The antigen is not known.

Germline CDR1 is GTSNPN and CDR2 is SVGIG (reference sequence). This CDR3 region has 17 residues. From the 5' RACE reads, TCRdb lists one entry per CDR3 protein and no DNA. This sample's table has fewer than 200,000 distinct CDR3 sequences. V and J are TRBV30 and TRBJ2-6; the D call from TCRdb, TRBD1, cannot be confirmed without DNA. The TCR was taken from a woman between 18 and 69 years old in good health. The sample consisted of blood T cells: a sorted CD56 or NKG2C T cell subset, CD4+ or CD8+ T cells, or bulk PBMC T cells (not recorded which). CDR3 sequence reads: CAWSPGQGARGANVLTF.